The text below deals with one T cell receptor beta chain. The count of this clone is one. Its cognate antigen has yet to be identified. No qualities accompany the bases; no much larger clone lies one base away. The data stem from a study of blood T cell repertoires in COVID-19 (TCRdb year 2020). Concerning the study at large: Samples from collaborators originated in the United States, Italy and Spain and spanned both the acute and convalescent phases of COVID-19. The sample metadata nearly always contained a de-identified subject ID, COVID-19 status, age in years and sex. The material from the prospective study consisted of cDNA or gDNA derived from T cells, B-cell-depleted T cells, or PBMCs. The dataset comprised deeply sampled blood TCRbeta repertoires from subjects exposed to, actively infected with, or recovered from COVID-19. The repertoires were released in a freely available public database meant as a resource for research on the immune response to SARS-CoV-2. Samples were obtained from the ongoing ImmuneRACE study (first 160 participants) and from over a thousand subjects provided by 6 global collaborators. Where HLA class I and class II types were available, the types were taken from metadata supplied by the sample provider, not from assay-based typing.

At one collaborating source in Seattle, patients were enrolled during active infection and were followed longitudinally through the course of disease. Whole blood was collected in K2EDTA tubes by collaborating institutions according to the institutions' own protocols. For TCRbeta analysis, collaborators shipped samples as frozen whole blood, isolated PBMCs, or DNA extracted from either of those sample types. TCRbeta CDR3 regions were amplified from genomic DNA using the immunoSEQ Assay, a bias-controlled multiplex PCR. Processing in the source paper ran as follows. Nucleated cell counts per sample were estimated from amplification of reference gene primers within the assay. To quantify the absolute abundance of each unique TCRbeta CDR3 rearrangement, sequence reads were collapsed and filtered. For each sample, productive Simpson clonality was calculated as the square root of Simpson's diversity index across productive rearrangements. Not all clones reach the TCRdb copy of this immuneACCESS table, which keeps in-frame sequences only. Checked studies attribute under half of the gap to unresolved V genes and leave the rest unexplained. The V and J calls and clone size come from that table; D and trimming were worked out from the DNA. The sample has 120,000 or so clones on record, around nine tenths of them singletons. The top ten hold around 4.6% of the sample.

Overall study results and their limits: The amount of clinical and demographic metadata varied by source and participant and was provided uncurated.

V is cut by 2 bases and J by 2 bases, and the space between the germline ends is 10 bases. CDR1 LNHDA and CDR2 SQIVND are derived from the germline V gene (reference sequence). From the cysteine up to the phenylalanine, the CDR3 has a length of 15 residues. The retained sequence is limited to the CDR3, 45 bases, with the frame set at the first base. The receptor's source is a man aged 55-75 years with COVID-19, enrolled during active disease. The V and J genes are TRBV19 and TRBJ2-1; the D gene is not confidently resolved. Sequenced material: peripheral blood. The DNA sequence is as follows: TGTGCCAGTAGTATAAATGAGATAACCTACAATGAGCAGTTCTTC. This yields the protein CASSINEITYNEQFF. Joined to the reference TRBV19 and TRBJ2-1 proteins, this CDR3 gives the full variable domain: DGGITQSPKYLFRKEGQNVTLSCEQNLNHDAMYWYRQDPGQGLRLIYYSQIVNDFQKGDIAEGYSVSREKKESFPLTVTSAQKNPTAFYLCASSINEITYNEQFFGPGTRLTVL.